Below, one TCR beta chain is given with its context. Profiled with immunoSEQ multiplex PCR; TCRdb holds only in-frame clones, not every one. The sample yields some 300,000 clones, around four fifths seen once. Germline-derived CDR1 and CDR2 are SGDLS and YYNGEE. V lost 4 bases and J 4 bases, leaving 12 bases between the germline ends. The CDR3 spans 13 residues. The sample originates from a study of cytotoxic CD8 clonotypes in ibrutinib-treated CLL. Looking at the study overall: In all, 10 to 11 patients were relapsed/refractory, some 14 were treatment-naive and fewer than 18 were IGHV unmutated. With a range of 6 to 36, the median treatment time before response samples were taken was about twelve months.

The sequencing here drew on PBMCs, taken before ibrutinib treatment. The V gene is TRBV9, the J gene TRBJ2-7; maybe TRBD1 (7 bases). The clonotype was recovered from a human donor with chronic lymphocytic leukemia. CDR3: CASSQQGRYEQYF. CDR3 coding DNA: TGTGCCAGCAGCCAACAGGGGAGGTACGAGCAGTACTTC.